The present TCR beta chain was sequenced within a study of blood T cells in healthy people across ages (dated by TCRdb to the mid-2010s). The study in broad terms: In model experiments, template switching captured roughly one uniquely barcoded TCR beta cDNA molecule for every two T cells. The study measured age-related changes in TCR beta repertoire diversity using deep sequencing normalized with unique cDNA molecular identifiers. The study analyzed two additional independent replicas of 1 million unique cDNA reads from the same blood draw for two donors, one aged 18 to 30 and one aged 80 or older. Donors were grouped into four age groups: young (average approximately 15 years), middle-aged (around 39), aged (around 56) and long-lived (approximately 78).

The roughly 39 donors, aged 6 to 90 years, were systemically healthy Caucasian individuals from Russia. Approximately 9.3 milliliters of peripheral blood were collected from each donor into EDTA-treated Vacutainer tubes. Ficoll-Paque density-gradient centrifugation was used to isolate PBMCs, with at least 7 million obtained per sample. Trizol reagent was used to extract total RNA from the PBMCs, yielding at least 5.5 micrograms per sample. For every donor, flow cytometry on a PBMC aliquot measured the percentage of naive CD45RAhigh/CD27high T cells. This clonotype has more than one count but fewer than ten. Its antigen has not been determined. Germline is not matched at one junction end, which may reflect a read error. Overall study results and their limits: Because donor CMV infection status was unknown, age-related changes in expanded clonotypes were potentially confounded. Observed TCR beta diversity per million T cells fell roughly linearly with age, and a significant reduction was already apparent by age roughly 41. Because profiling used bulk unsorted PBMCs, naive and antigen-experienced compartments could not be compared conclusively. Estimates of total diversity from one million sequenced T cells were regarded as lower bounds and underestimates. Compared with the aged group, the long-lived group had more naive CD4+ T cells, fewer expanded clones and increased TCR diversity, a pattern suggesting age selection. The percentage of naive T cells measured by flow cytometry correlated strongly with observed TCR beta diversity.

Library generation was performed with 5' RACE. TCRdb names Illumina HiSeq 2500 as the instrument used. A second roughly 7 to 12 cycle PCR used a sample-barcoded 5' primer and a J-beta primer mix. A unique molecular identifier was introduced onto each TCR beta cDNA molecule by a template-switch 5' adaptor carrying 12 random nucleotides. Each sample yielded at least 2.5 million CDR3-containing paired-end reads. The Mint cDNA synthesis kit, primed by a TRBC-specific oligonucleotide, was used to synthesize first-strand cDNA from all RNA. Following uracil-DNA glycosylase treatment, a first 18-cycle PCR with universal primers M1SS and BC2_uni_R was performed on all cDNA. In the paper's pipeline: Normalization of each sample was performed by random selection of 1 million high-quality reads, each carrying a distinct molecular identifier. Instead of being binned into consensus sequences, reads that shared molecular identifiers were thrown out. MiTCR, with a Q25 quality threshold and the strictest error-elimination algorithm, was used for CDR3 identification, clonotype clustering and error correction. Lower-bound total TCR beta diversity was estimated with a nonparametric unseen species model using Euler transformation. The raw public data were reprocessed by TCRdb itself: fastp quality trimming at Q25, MiXCR clonotype calling, in-frame beta chains only. Each entry merges the rows of one CDR3 protein and shows their most common DNA and genes. These V and J calls originate from TCRdb's pipeline instead of the authors' own analysis. Present in this sample are more than 900,000 distinct CDR3 sequences, roughly 28% of which were seen just once. The ten largest make up roughly 10% of the sample.

From the cysteine up to the phenylalanine, the CDR3 has a length of 12 residues. Kept here is only the CDR3 DNA, which spans 36 bases and is read in frame from base 1. CDR1 and CDR2 are read off the germline V gene (reference sequence) as MNHNY and SVGAGI. These same data were also listed under a study on T cells of mothers and their children. From that second study: Nine systemically healthy Caucasian individuals served as donors, namely three mothers together with their six children. cDNA synthesis used all of the extracted RNA, with about 1.5 ug of RNA in each 15 ul reaction. In the second PCR, sample barcodes and 2-4 random nucleotides were introduced via the M1S primer. Over 9 million TCR beta CDR3 reads came from each mother, compared with approximately 3.1 million reads from each child. Thymic selection similarly shapes TCR recombination output in related and unrelated pairs, with minor effect from inherited differences. Normalized repertoire overlap in related mother-child pairs was always slightly higher than in unrelated mother-child pairs, but the difference was never significant. With a sensitivity of 90 to 100 clones per million clonotypes, no persistent microchimeric T cell clones were detected. In the study, deep NGS was used to compare the TCR beta repertoires of mothers and children, and features distinguishing related mother-child pairs from unrelated individuals were sought. The mean age was around 42 +/- 4 years for the mothers and approximately 11 +/- 4 years for the children. After adapter ligation was performed with NEBNext reagents, the libraries were sequenced on an Illumina HiSeq 2000 with 100+100 nt paired-end reads. Mother and child libraries were prepared a month apart and sequenced in separate runs to prevent cross-contamination. For each donor, somewhere between 500,000 and 2,000,000 distinct TCR beta clonotypes were identified. Naive TCR beta clonotypes were estimated from low-frequency clonotypes matched to each donor's FACS-determined naive share, without sorting.

The sample comprised blood. The sequence links TRBV6-6 to TRBJ2-7, and TRBD1 aligns with 8 junction nucleotides. This receptor was taken from a woman in her thirties or forties in good health. The CDR3 reads as follows: CACSHRGNEQYF. The DNA reads as follows: TGTGCCTGCAGCCACAGGGGGAACGAGCAGTACTTC.